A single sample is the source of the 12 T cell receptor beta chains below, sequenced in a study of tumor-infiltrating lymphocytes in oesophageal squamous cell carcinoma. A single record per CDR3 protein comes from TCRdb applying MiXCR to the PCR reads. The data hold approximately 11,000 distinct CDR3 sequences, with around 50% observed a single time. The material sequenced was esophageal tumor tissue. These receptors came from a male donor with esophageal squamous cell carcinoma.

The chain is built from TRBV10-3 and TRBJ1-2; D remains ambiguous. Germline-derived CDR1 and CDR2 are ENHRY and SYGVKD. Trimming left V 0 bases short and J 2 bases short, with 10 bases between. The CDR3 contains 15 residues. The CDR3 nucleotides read TGTGCCATCAGTGAGTCATACAGCCGAAACTATGGCTACACCTTC. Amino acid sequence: CAISESYSRNYGYTF.

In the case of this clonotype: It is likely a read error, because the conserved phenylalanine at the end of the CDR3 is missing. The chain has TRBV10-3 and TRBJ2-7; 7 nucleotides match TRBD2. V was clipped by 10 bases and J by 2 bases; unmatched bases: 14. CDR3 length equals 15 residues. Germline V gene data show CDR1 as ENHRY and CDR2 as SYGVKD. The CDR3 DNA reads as TGTGCCAGCAGCCAAAGCGGGACGCCTGCCTACGAGCAGTACCTC. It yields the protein CASSQSGTPAYEQYL.

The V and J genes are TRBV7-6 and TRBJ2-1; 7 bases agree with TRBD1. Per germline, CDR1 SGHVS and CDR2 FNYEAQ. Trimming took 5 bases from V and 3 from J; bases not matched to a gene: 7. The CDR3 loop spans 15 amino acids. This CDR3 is CASSQGTANYNEQFF. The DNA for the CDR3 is TGTGCCAGCAGCCAGGGGACAGCGAACTACAATGAGCAGTTCTTC.

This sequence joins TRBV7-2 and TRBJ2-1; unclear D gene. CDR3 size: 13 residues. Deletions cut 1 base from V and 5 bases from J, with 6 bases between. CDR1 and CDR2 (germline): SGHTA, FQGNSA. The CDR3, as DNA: TGTGCCAGCAGCTTAGGAAGACACAATGAGCAGTTCTTC. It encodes CASSLGRHNEQFF.

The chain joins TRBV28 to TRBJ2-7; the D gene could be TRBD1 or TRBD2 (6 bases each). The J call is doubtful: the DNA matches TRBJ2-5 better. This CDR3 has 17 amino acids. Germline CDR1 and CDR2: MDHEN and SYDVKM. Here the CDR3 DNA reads TGTGCCAGCAGTTTATCCGGAACGGCAGGGGAGGTGAAGACCCAGTACTTC. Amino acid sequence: CASSLSGTAGEVKTQYF.

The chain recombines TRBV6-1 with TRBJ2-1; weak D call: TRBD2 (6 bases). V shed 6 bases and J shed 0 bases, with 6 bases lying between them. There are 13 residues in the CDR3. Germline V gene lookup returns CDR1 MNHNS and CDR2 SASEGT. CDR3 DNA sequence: TGTGCCAGCAGGACTAGCTCCTACAATGAGCAGTTCTTC. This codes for CASRTSSYNEQFF.

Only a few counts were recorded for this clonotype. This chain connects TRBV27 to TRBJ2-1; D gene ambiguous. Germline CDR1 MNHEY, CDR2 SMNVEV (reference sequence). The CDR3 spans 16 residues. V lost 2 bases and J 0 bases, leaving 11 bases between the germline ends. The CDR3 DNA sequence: TGTGCCAGCAGTTTACGGGCCTCGCGCTCCTACAATGAGCAGTTCTTC. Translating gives CASSLRASRSYNEQFF.

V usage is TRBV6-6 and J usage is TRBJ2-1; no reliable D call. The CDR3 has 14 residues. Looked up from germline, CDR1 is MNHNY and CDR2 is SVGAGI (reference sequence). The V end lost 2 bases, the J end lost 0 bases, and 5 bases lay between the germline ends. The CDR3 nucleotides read TGTGCCAGCAGTTACAGGAGCTCCTACAATGAGCAGTTCTTC. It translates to CASSYRSSYNEQFF.

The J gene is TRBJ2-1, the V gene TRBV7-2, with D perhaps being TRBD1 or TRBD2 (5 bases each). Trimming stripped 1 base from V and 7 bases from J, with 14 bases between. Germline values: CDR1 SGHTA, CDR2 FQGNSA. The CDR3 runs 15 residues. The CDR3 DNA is TGTGCCAGCAGCTTAGGTGTGAGGGGCCAGAATGAGCAGTTCTTC. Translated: CASSLGVRGQNEQFF.

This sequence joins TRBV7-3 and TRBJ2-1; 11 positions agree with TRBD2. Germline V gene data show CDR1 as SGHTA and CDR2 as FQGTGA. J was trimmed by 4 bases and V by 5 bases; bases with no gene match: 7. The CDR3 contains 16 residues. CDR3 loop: CASSNSGGATYNEQFF. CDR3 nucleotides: TGTGCCAGCAGCAATAGCGGGGGGGCTACTTACAATGAGCAGTTCTTC.

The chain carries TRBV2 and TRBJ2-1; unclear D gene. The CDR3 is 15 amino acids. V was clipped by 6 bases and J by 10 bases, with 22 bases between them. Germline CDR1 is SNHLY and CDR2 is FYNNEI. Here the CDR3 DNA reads TGTGCCAGCAGATTCCTGGTCAGTGGGCGCTACGAGCAGTTCTTC. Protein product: CASRFLVSGRYEQFF.

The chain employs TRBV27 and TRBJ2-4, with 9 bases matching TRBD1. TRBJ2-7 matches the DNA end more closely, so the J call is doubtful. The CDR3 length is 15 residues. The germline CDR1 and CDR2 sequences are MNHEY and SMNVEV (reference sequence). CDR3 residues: CASSSAGQGSYEQYF. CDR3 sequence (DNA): TGTGCCAGCAGTTCCGCCGGACAGGGGAGCTACGAGCAGTACTTC.